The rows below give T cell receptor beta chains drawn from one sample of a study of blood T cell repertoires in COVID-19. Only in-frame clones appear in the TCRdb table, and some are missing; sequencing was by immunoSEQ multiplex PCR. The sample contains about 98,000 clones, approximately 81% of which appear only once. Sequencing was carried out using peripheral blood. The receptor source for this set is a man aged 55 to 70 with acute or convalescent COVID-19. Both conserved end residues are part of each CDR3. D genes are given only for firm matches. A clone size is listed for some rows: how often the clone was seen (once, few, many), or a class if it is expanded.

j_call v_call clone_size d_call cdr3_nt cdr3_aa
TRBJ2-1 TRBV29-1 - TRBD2 TGCAGCGTAGCTAGCGGGAGAGACAATGAGCAGTTCTTC CSVASGRDNEQFF
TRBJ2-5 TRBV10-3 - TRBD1 TGTGCCATCAGTCTCGGGGCAGGGGGCATAGAGACCCAGTACTTC CAISLGAGGIETQYF
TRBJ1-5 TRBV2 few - TGTGCCAGCAGTGAGCAGGTTAGCAATCAGCCCCAGCATTTT CASSEQVSNQPQHF
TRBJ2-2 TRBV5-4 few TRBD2 TGTGCCAGCAGCTTGGCGGGAGGGCCGGGGAACACCGGGGAGCTGTTTTTT CASSLAGGPGNTGELFF
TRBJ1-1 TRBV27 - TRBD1 TGTGCCAGCACCCGGGCGGGGACAGGGGCCTGGAGCACTGAAGCTTTCTTT CASTRAGTGAWSTEAFF
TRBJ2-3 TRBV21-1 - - TGTGCCAGCAGCAAAGGGCGGGGGGGCCGGTTAGATACGCAGTATTTT CASSKGRGGRLDTQYF
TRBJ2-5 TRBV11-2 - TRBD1 TGTGCCAGCAGCTTTGGGACAGGCGAGACCCAGTACTTC CASSFGTGETQYF
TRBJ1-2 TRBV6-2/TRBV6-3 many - TGTGCCAGCAGTTACGACAGCTTCTATGGCTACACCTTC CASSYDSFYGYTF
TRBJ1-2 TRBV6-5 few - TGTGCCAGCAGCAATACCGGGACTGCAATCTATGGCTACACCTTC CASSNTGTAIYGYTF
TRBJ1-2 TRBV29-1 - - TGCAGCGTTGAAGATTCTGGCAAATCTAACTATGGCTACACCTTC CSVEDSGKSNYGYTF
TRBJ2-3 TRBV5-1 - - TGCGCCAGCAGCTTTATAATCACAGATACGCAGTATTTT CASSFIITDTQYF
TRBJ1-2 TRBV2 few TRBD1 TGTGCCAGCAGCGAAGGACAGGGGAGCTATGGCTACACCTTC CASSEGQGSYGYTF
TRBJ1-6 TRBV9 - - TGTGCCAGCAGCCCCCGGGAACAGCGACTCTATAATTCACCCCTCCACTTT CASSPREQRLYNSPLHF
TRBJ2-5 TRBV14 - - TGTGCCAGCAGCCAAGGACTAGGGGAGACCCAGTACTTC CASSQGLGETQYF
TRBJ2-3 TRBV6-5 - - TGTGCCACCTTGACTAGTTATACGCAGTATTTT CATLTSYTQYF
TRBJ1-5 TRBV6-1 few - TGTGCCAGCAGTGAAGGATCTTTTAGAAGGCCCCAGCATTTT CASSEGSFRRPQHF
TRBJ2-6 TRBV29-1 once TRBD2 TGCAGCGTTGTGGGGGGGTCTGGGGCCAACGTCCTGACTTTC CSVVGGSGANVLTF
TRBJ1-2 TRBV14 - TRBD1 TGTGCCAGCAGCCAAGATAGTACAGGGGAAAACTATGGCTACACCTTC CASSQDSTGENYGYTF
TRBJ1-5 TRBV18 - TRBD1 TGTGCCAGCTCACCAACCACAGGGGGAAGCAATCAGCCCCAGCATTTT CASSPTTGGSNQPQHF
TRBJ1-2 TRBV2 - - TGTGCCAGCAAGTATAGGTCGGACAGCCTAGCCAGTGGCTACACCTTC CASKYRSDSLASGYTF
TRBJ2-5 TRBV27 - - TGTGCCAGCAGTTTACAGTCACAAGAGACCCAGTACTTC CASSLQSQETQYF
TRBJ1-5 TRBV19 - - TGTGCCAGTAGTATAACAAGGGGGAGCAATCAGCCCCAGCATTTT CASSITRGSNQPQHF
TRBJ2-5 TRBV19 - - TGTGCCAGTAGTATCGGGGACCCCTCGCTACTACGGACAGAAGAGACCCAGTACTTC CASSIGDPSLLRTEETQYF
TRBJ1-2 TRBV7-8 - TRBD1 TGTGCCAGCAGCCTTACCCCCTCGGGACAGGGGATTTATGGCTACACCTTC CASSLTPSGQGIYGYTF
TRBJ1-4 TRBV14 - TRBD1 TGTGCCAGCAGCGAATTCCCCGGGACAGAAAATGAAAAACTGTTTTTT CASSEFPGTENEKLFF
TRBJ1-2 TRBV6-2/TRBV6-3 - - TGTGCCAGCAGTCCAGGGTTTGGCTATGGCTACACCTTC CASSPGFGYGYTF
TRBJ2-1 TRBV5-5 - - TGTGCCAGCAGCTTGGGAGCGAACTCCTACAATGAGCAGTTCTTC CASSLGANSYNEQFF
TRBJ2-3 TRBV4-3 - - TGCGCCAGCAGCCAAGATTTTCGGGCGGGAAGCACAGATACGCAGTATTTT CASSQDFRAGSTDTQYF
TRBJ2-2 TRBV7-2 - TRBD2 TGTGCCAGCAGCCCCCTTTTAGCGGGAGACAACACCGGGGAGCTGTTTTTT CASSPLLAGDNTGELFF
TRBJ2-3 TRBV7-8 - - TGTGCCAGCAGCTTAATGGGGGGGACATCTAGCACAGATACGCAGTATTTT CASSLMGGTSSTDTQYF
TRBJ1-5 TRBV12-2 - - TGTGCAAGTCGCTTAAGATTCGGGACAGTGATTATTAAAAACGAGGGGCCCCAGCATTTT CASRLRFGTVIIKNEGPQHF
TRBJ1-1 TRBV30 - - TGTGCCTGGAGTGGCGTTATTGAAGCTTTCTTT CAWSGVIEAFF
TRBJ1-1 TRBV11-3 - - TGTGCCAGCAGCTGGTCTGACTCGATAGCTTTCTTT CASSWSDSIAFF
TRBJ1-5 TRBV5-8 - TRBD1 TGTGCCAGCAGCTTGGGCCGGACAGGATATAGCAATCAGCCCCAGCATTTT CASSLGRTGYSNQPQHF
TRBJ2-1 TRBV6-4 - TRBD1 TGTGCCAGCAGTCAAACCGGGACAGACTACAATGAGCAGTTCTTC CASSQTGTDYNEQFF
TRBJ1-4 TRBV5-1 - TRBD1 TGCGCCAGCGGGGGACAGGGAGGAAATGAAAAACTGTTTTTT CASGGQGGNEKLFF
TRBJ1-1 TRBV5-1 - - TGCGCCAGCAGCTCAACAGCGAACACTGAAGCTTTCTTT CASSSTANTEAFF